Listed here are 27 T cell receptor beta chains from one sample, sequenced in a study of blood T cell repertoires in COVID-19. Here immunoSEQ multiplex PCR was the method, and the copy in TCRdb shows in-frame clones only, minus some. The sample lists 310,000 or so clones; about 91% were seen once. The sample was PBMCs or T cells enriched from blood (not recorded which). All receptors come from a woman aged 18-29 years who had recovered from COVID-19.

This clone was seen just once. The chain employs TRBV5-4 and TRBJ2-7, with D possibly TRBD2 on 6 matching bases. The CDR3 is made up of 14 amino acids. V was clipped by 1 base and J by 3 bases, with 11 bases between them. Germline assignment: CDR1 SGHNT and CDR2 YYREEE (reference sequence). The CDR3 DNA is TGTGCCAGCAGCTTGAGGGGAGGAGGCTACGAGCAGTACTTC. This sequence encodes CASSLRGGGYEQYF.

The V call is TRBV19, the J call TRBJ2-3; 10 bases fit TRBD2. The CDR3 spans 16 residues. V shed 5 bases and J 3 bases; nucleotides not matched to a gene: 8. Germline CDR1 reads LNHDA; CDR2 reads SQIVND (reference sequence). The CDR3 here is CASSRASGRGTDTQYF. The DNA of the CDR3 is TGTGCCAGTAGTCGGGCTAGCGGGAGAGGTACAGATACGCAGTATTTT.

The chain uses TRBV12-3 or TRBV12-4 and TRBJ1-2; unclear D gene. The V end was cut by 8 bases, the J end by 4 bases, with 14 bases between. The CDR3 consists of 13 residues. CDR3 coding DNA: TGTGCCAGCGGAAAGCGGGCCTTCTATGGCTACACCTTC. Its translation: CASGKRAFYGYTF.

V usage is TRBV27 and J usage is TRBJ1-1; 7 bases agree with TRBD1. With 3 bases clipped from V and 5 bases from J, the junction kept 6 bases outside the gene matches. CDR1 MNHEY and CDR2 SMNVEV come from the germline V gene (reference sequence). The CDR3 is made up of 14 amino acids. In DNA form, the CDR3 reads TGTGCCAGCAGTTTTTTTTCAGGGGGTACTGAAGCTTTCTTT. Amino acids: CASSFFSGGTEAFF.

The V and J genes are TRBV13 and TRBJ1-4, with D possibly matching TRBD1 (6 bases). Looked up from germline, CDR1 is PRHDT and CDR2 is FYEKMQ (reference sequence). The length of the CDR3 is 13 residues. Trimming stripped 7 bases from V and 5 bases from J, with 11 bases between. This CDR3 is CASTGQGNEKLFF. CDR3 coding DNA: TGTGCCAGCACGGGACAAGGGAATGAAAAACTGTTTTTT.

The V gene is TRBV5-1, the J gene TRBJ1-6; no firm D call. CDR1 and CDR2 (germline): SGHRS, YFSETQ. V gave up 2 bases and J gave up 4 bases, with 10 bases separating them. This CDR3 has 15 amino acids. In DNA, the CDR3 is TGCGCCAGCAGCTTTGGGCCGTTGTATAATTCACCCCTCCACTTT. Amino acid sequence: CASSFGPLYNSPLHF.

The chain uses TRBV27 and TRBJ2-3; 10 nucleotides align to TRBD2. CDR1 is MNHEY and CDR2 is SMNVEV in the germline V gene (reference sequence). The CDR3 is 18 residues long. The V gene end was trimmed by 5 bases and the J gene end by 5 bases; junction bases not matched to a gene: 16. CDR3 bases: TGTGCCAGCAGTCCCAAACAGTTAGCGGGGGGACAAAGAGATACGCAGTATTTT. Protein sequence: CASSPKQLAGGQRDTQYF.

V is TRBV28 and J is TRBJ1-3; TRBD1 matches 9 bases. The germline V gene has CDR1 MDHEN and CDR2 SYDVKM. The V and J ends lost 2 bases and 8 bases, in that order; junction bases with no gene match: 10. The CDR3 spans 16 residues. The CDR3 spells CASSLRGGQGRYTIYF. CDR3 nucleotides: TGTGCCAGCAGTTTACGGGGGGGACAGGGTCGCTACACCATATATTTT.

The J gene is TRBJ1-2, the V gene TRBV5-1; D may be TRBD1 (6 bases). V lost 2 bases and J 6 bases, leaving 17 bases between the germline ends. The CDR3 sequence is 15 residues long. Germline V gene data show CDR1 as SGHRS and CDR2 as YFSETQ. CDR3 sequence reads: CASSLGRGRGDGYTF. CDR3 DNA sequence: TGCGCCAGCAGCTTAGGTCGGGGCAGGGGTGATGGCTACACCTTC.

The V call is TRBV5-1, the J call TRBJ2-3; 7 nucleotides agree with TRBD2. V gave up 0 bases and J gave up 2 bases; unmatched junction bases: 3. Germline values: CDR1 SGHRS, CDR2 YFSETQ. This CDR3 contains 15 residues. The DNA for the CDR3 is TGCGCCAGCAGCTTGGGCGGGAGCCCCACAGATACGCAGTATTTT. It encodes CASSLGGSPTDTQYF.

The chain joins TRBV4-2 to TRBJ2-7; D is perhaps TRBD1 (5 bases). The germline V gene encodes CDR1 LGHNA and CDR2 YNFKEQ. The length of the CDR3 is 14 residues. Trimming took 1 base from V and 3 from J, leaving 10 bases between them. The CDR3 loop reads CASSQVTQGYEQYF. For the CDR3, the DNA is TGTGCCAGCAGCCAAGTTACGCAGGGCTACGAGCAGTACTTC.

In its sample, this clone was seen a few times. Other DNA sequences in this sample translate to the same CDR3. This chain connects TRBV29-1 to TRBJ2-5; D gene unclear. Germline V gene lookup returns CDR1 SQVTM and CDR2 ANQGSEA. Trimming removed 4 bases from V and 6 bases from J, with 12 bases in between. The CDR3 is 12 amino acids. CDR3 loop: CSVGNSAKTQYF. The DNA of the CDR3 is TGCAGCGTTGGAAACTCCGCAAAGACCCAGTACTTC.

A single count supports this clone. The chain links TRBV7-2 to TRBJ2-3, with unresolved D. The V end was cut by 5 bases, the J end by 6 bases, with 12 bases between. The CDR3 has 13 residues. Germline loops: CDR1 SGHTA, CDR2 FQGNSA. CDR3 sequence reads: CASSGRGQDTQYF. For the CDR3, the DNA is TGTGCCAGCAGCGGTCGCGGCCAGGATACGCAGTATTTT.

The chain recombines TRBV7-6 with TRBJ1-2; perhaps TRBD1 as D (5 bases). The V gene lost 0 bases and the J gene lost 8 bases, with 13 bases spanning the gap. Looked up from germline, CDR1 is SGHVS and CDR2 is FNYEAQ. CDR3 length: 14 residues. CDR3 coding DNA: TGTGCCAGCAGCTTAGCGCAGGGAGGGTACGGCTACACCTTC. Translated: CASSLAQGGYGYTF.

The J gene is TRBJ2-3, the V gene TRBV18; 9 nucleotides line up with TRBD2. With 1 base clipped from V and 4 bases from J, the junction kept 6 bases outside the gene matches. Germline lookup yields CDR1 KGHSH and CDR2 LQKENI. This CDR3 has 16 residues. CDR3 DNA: TGTGCCAGCTCACCACGTAGCGGGAGTGGCGCAGATACGCAGTATTTT. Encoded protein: CASSPRSGSGADTQYF.

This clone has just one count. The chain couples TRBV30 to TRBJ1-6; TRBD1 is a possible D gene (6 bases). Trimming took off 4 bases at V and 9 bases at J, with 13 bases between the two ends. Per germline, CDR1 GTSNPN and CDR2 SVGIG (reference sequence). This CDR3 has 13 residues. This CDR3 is CAWTGGAGSPLHF. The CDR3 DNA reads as TGTGCCTGGACCGGGGGGGCAGGTTCACCCCTCCACTTT.

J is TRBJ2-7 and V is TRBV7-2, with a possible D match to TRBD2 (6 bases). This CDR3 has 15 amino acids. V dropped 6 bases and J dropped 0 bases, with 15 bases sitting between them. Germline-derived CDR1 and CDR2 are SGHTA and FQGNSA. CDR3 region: CASRRGTESSYEQYF. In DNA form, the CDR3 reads TGTGCCAGCAGACGCGGGACCGAAAGCTCCTACGAGCAGTACTTC.

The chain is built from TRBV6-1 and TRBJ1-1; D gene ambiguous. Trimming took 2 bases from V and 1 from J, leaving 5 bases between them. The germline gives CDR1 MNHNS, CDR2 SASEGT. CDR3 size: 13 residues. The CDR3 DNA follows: TGTGCCAGCAGTGAAACGGGGAACACTGAAGCTTTCTTT. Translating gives CASSETGNTEAFF.

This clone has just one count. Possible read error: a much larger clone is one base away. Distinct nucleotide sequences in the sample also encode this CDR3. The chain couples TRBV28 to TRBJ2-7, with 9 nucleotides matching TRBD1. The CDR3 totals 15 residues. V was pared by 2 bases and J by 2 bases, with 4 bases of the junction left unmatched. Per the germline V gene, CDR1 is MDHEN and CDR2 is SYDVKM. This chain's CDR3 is CASSLLGTGPYEQYF. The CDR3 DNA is TGTGCCAGCAGTTTACTTGGGACAGGGCCCTACGAGCAGTACTTC.

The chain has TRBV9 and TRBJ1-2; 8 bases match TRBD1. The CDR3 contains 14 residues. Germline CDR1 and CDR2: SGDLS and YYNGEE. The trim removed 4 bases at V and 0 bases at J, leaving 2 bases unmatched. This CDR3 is CASSPGQANYGYTF. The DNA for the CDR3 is TGTGCCAGCAGCCCGGGACAGGCTAACTATGGCTACACCTTC.

The CDR3 loop is CASSQVLLGVNVGDGYTF. The CDR3 DNA follows: TGTGCCAGCAGCCAAGTCTTATTAGGAGTAAATGTAGGGGATGGCTACACCTTC. V and J are TRBV4-2 and TRBJ1-2; D is possibly TRBD1 (5 bases). The CDR3 has 18 residues. The germline V gene has CDR1 LGHNA and CDR2 YNFKEQ. V was trimmed by 1 base and J by 6 bases, leaving 24 bases between them.

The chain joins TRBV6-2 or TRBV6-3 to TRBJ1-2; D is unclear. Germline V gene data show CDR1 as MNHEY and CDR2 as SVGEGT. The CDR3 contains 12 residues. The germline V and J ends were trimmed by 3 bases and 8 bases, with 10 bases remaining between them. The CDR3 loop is CASSYGPVGYTF. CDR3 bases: TGTGCCAGCAGTTATGGTCCGGTGGGCTACACCTTC.

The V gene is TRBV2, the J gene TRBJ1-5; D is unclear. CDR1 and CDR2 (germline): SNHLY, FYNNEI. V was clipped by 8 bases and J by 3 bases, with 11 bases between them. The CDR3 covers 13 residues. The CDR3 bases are TGTGCCAGCGGAGGGCAGCTCAATCAGCCCCAGCATTTT. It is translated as CASGGQLNQPQHF. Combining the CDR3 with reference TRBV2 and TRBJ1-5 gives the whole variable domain EPEVTQTPSHQVTQMGQEVILRCVPISNHLYFYWYRQILGQKVEFLVSFYNNEISEKSEIFDDQFSVERPDGSNFTLKIRSTKLEDSAMYFCASGGQLNQPQHFGDGTRLSIL.

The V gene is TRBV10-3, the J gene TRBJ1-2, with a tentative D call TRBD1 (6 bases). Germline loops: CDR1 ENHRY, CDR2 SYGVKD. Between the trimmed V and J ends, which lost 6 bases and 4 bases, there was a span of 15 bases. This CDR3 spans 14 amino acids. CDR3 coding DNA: TGTGCCATCAGCTCTACAGGGTCCCCCTATGGCTACACCTTC. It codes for CAISSTGSPYGYTF.

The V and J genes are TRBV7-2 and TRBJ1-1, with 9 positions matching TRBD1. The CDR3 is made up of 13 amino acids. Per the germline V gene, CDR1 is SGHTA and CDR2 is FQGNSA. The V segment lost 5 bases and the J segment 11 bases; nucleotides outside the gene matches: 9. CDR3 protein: CASSPRGQGIAFF. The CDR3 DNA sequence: TGTGCCAGCAGCCCCAGGGGACAGGGTATCGCTTTCTTT.

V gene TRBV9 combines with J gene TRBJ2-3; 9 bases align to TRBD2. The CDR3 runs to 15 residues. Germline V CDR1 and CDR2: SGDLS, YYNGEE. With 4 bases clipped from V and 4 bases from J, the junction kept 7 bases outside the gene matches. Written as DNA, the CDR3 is TGTGCCAGCAGCCCCCCGGGACTAGCCTCAGATACGCAGTATTTT. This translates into CASSPPGLASDTQYF.

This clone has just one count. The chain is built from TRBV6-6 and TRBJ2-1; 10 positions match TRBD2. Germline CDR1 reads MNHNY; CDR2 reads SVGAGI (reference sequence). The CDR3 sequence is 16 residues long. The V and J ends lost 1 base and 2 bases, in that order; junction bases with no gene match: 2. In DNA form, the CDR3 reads TGTGCCAGCAGTTACTTTACTAGCGGGACCTACAATGAGCAGTTCTTC. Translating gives CASSYFTSGTYNEQFF.